The T cell receptor (beta chain) under discussion was sequenced for a study of T cell responses to AZD1222 COVID-19 vaccine. Study-level information: Analysis merged second doses at about 4 or about 12 weeks.

As to this clone: The antigen remains undetermined.

V lost 4 bases and J lost 2, with 12 bases in between. This CDR3 contains 15 residues. The germline V gene has CDR1 SGHDT and CDR2 YYEEEE. Using immunoSEQ multiplex PCR, the repertoire was profiled, and TCRdb retains in-frame clones only, with some absent. The sample has 100,000 to 150,000 clones, 70% to 90% seen once. Whole-study results and caveats: At 160-218 and 743-854, vaccine-associated CD4 TCRs were dominant, and they spanned spike. In all cases, repertoires were sampled only after the peak T cell response. Clonal diversity may have been underestimated, and the donors were mostly white British, with more females than males.

This sample comprised peripheral blood, obtained on day 0 of AZD1222 vaccination. The source is an adult in good health. The chain carries TRBV5-6 and TRBJ2-2; perhaps TRBD2 as D (6 bases). The CDR3 spells CASSPPGLNTGELFF. As DNA, the CDR3 is TGTGCCAGCAGCCCGCCGGGACTCAACACCGGGGAGCTGTTTTTT.